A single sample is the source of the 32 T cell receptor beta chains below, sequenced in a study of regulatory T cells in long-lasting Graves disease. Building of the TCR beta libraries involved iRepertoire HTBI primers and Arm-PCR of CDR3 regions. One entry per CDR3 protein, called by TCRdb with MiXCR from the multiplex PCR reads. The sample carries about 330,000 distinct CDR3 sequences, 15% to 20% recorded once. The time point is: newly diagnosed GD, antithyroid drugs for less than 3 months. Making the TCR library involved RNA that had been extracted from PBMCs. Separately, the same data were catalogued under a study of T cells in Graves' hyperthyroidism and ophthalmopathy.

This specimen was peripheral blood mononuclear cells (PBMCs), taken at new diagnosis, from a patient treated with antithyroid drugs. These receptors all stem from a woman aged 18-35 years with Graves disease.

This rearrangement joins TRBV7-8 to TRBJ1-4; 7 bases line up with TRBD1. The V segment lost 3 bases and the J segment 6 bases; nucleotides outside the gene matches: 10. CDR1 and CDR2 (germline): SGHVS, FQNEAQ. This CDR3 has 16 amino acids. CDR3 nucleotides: TGTGCCAGCAGCTTCGGCGGAGGGGACAGCTATGAAAAACTGTTTTTT. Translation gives CASSFGGGDSYEKLFF.

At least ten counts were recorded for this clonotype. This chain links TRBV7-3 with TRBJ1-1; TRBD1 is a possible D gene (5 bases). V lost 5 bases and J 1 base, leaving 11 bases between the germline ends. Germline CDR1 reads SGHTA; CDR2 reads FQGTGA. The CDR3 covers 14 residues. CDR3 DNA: TGTGCCAGCAGCCTAATGGGGGGGAACACTGAAGCTTTCTTT. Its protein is CASSLMGGNTEAFF.

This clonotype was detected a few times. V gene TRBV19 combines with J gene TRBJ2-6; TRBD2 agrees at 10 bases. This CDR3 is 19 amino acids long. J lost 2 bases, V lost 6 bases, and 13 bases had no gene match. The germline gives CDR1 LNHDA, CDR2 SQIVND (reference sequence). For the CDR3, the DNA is TGTGCCAGTAGCTTAGCGGGAGGACGACGAACCACTGGGGCCAACGTCCTGACTTTC. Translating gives CASSLAGGRRTTGANVLTF.

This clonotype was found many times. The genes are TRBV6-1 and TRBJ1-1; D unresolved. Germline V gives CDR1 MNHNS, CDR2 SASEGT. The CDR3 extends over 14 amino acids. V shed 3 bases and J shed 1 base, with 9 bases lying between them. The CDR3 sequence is CASSDWTGNTEAFF. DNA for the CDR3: TGTGCCAGCAGTGATTGGACGGGGAACACTGAAGCTTTCTTT.

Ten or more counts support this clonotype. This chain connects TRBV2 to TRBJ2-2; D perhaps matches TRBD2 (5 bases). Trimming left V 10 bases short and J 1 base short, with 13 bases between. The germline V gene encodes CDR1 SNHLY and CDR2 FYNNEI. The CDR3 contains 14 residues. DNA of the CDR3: TGTGCCACCAAGCGGCAGGTGAACACCGGGGAGCTGTTTTTT. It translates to CATKRQVNTGELFF.

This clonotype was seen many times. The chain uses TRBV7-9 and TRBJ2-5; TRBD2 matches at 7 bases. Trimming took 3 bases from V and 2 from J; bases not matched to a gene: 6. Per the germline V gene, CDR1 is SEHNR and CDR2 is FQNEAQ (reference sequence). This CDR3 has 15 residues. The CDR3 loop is CASSFLQGGQETQYF. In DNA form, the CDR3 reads TGTGCCAGCAGCTTCCTTCAGGGAGGGCAAGAGACCCAGTACTTC.

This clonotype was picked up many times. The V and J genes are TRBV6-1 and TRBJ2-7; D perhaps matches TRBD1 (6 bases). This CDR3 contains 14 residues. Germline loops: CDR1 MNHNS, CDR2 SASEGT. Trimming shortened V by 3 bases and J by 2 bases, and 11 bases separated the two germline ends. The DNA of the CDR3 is TGTGCCAGCAGTGAGGCAGGGGTCCCCTACGAGCAGTACTTC. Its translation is CASSEAGVPYEQYF.

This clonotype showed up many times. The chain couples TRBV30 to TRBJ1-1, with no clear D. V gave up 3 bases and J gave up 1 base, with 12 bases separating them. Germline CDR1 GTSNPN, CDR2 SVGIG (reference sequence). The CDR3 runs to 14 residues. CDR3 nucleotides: TGTGCCTGGAGCGACCCTTGGGAGAACACTGAAGCTTTCTTT. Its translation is CAWSDPWENTEAFF.

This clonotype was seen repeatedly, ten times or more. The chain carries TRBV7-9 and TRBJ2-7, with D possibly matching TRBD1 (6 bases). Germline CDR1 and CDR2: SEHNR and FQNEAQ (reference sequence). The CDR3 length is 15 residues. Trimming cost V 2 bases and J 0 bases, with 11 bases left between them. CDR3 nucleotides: TGTGCCAGCAGCTTACAGACAGGTGTCTCCTACGAGCAGTACTTC. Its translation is CASSLQTGVSYEQYF.

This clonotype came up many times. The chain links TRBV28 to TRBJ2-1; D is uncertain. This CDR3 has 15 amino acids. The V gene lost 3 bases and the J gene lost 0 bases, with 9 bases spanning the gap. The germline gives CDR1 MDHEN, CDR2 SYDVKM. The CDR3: CASSLGLSSYNEQFF. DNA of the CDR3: TGTGCCAGCAGTTTGGGTTTAAGCTCCTACAATGAGCAGTTCTTC.

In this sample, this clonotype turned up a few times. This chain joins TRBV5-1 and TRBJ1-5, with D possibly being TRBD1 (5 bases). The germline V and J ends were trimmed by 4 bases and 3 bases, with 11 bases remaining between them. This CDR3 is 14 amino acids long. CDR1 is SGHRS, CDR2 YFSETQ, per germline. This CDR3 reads CASSAGGINQPQHF. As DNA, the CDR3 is TGCGCCAGCAGCGCGGGGGGGATCAATCAGCCCCAGCATTTT.

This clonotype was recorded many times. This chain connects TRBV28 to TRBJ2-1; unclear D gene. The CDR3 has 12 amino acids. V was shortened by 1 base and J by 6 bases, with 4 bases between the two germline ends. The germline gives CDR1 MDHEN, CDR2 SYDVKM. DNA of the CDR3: TGTGCCAGCAGTTTATCGGCCAATGAGCAGTTCTTC. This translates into CASSLSANEQFF.

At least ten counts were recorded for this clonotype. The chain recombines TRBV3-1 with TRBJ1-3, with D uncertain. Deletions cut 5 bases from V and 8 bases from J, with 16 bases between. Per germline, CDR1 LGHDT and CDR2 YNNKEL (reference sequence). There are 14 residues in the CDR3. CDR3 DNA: TGTGCCAGCAGCAACCGGGGTACGGCGGACACCATATATTTT. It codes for CASSNRGTADTIYF.

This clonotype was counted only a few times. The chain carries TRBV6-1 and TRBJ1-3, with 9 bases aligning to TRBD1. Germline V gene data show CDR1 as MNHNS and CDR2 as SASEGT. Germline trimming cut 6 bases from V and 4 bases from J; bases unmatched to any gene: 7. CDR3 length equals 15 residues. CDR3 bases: TGTGCCAGCAGCCGGACAGGGGAGTACGGAAACACCATATATTTT. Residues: CASSRTGEYGNTIYF.

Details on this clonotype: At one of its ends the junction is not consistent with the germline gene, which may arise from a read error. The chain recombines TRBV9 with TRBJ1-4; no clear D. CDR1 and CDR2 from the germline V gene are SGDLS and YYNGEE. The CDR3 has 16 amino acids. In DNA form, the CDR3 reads TGTGCCAGCAGCTCCTATCCATGGGGAGAGCATGAAAAACTGGTTTTT. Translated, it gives CASSSYPWGEHEKLVF.

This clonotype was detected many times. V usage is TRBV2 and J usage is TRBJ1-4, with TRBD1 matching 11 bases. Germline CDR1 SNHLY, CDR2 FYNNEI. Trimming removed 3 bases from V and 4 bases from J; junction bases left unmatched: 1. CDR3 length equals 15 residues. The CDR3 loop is CASSEDRGLNEKLFF. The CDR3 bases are TGTGCCAGCAGTGAGGACAGGGGGCTTAATGAAAAACTGTTTTTT.

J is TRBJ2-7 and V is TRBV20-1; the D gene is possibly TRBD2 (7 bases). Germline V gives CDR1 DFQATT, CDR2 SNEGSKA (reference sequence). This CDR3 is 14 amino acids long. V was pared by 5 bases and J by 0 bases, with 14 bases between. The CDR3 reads CSAYAGALSYEQYF. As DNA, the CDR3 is TGCAGTGCTTACGCGGGGGCCCTCTCCTACGAGCAGTACTTC.

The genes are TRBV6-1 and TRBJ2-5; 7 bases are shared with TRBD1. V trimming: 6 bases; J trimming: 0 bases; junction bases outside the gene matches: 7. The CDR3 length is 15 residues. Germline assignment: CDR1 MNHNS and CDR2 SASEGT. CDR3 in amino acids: CASSRDRLYQETQYF. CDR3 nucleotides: TGTGCCAGCAGCCGGGACAGACTGTACCAAGAGACCCAGTACTTC.

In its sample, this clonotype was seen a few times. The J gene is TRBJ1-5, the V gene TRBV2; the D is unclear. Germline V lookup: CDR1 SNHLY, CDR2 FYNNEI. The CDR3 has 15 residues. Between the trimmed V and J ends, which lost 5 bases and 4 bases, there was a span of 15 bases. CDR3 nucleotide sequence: TGTGCCAGCAGTCAAGGACGGGCAGTAAATCAGCCCCAGCATTTT. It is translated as CASSQGRAVNQPQHF.

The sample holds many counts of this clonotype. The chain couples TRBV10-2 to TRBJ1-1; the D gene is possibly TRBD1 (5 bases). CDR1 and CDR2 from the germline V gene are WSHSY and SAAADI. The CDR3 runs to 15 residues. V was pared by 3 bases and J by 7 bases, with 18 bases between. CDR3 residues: CASSDGDRNSFEAFF. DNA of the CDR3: TGCGCCAGCAGTGATGGTGACAGAAACTCGTTTGAAGCTTTCTTT.

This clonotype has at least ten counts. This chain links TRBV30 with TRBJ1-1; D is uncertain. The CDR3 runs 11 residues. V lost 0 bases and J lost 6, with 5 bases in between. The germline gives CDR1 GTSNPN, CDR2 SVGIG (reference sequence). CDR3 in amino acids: CAWSVLAEAFF. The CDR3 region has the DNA TGTGCCTGGAGTGTACTGGCTGAAGCTTTCTTT. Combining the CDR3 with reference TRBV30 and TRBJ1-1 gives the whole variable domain SQTIHQWPATLVQPVGSPLSLECTVEGTSNPNLYWYRQAAGRGLQLLFYSVGIGQISSEVPQNLSASRPQDRQFILSSKKLLLSDSGFYLCAWSVLAEAFFGQGTRLTVV.

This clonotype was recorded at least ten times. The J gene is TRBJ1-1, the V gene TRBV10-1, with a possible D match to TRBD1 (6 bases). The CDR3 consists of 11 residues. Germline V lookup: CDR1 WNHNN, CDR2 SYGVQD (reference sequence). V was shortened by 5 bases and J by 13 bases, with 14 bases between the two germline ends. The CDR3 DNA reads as TGCGCCAGCAGTTCAACAGGGCGGATTTTCTTT. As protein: CASSSTGRIFF.

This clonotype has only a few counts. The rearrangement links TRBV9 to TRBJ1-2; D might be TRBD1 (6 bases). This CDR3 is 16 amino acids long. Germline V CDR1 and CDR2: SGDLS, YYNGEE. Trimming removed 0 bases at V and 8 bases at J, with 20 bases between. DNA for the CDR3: TGTGCCAGCAGCGTAGGAATCATCAGGGAGGGGGAAGGCTACACCTTC. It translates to CASSVGIIREGEGYTF.

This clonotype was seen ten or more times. The chain's CDR3 is CAISGPTGRIGSEAFF. CDR3 coding DNA: TGTGCCATCAGTGGACCTACAGGGAGGATCGGTTCTGAAGCTTTCTTT. The rearrangement uses TRBV10-3 and TRBJ1-1; weak D call: TRBD1 (6 bases). Germline values: CDR1 ENHRY, CDR2 SYGVKD. V shed 4 bases and J shed 6 bases, with 21 bases lying between them. CDR3 size: 16 residues.

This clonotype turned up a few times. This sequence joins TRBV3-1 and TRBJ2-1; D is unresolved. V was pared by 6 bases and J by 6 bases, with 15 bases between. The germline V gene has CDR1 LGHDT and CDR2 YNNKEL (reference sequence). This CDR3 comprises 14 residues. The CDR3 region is CASRTKVRVNEQFF. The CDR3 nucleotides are TGTGCCAGCAGGACCAAGGTTCGGGTCAATGAGCAGTTCTTC.

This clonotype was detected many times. CDR3 sequence (DNA): TGTGCCAGCAGTCCGTCGTTCCAAGAGACCCAGTACTTC. As protein: CASSPSFQETQYF. The gene calls are TRBV2 and TRBJ2-5; D gene uncertain. Germline loops: CDR1 SNHLY, CDR2 FYNNEI. Trimming left V 5 bases short and J 1 base short, with 8 bases between. CDR3 length equals 13 residues. Combining the CDR3 with reference TRBV2 and TRBJ2-5 gives the whole variable domain EPEVTQTPSHQVTQMGQEVILRCVPISNHLYFYWYRQILGQKVEFLVSFYNNEISEKSEIFDDQFSVERPDGSNFTLKIRSTKLEDSAMYFCASSPSFQETQYFGPGTRLLVL.

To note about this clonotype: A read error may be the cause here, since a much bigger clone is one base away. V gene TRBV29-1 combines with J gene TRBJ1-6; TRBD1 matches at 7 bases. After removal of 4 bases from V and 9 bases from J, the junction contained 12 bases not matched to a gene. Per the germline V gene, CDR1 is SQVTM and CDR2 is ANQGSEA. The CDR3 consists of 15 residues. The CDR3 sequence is CSVVFGQGVSSPLHF. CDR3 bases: TGCAGCGTTGTATTCGGGCAGGGGGTTAGTTCACCCCTCCACTTT.

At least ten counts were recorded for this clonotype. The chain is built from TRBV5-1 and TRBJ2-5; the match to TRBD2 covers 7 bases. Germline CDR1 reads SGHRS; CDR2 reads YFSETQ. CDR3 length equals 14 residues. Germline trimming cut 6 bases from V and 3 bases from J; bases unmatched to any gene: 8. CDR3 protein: CASTFGGVKETQYF. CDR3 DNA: TGCGCCAGCACTTTTGGGGGGGTCAAAGAGACCCAGTACTTC.

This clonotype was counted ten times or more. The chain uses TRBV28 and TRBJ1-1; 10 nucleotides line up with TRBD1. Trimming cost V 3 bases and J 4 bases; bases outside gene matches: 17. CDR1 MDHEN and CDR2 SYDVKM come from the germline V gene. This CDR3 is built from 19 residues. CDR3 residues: CASSFNWGRDRQGATEAFF. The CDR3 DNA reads TGTGCCAGCAGTTTTAATTGGGGAAGAGATCGACAGGGGGCCACTGAAGCTTTCTTT.

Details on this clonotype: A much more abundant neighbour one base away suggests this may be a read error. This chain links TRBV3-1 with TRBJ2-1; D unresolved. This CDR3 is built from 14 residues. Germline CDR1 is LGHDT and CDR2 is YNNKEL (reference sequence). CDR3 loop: CTSSARHSYNEQFF. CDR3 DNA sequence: TGTACCAGCAGCGCCCGGCACAGTTACAATGAGCAGTTCTTC.

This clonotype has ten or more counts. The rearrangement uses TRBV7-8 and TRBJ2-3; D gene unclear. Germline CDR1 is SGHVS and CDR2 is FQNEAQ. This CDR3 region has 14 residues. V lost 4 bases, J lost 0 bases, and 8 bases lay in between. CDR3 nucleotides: TGTGCCAGCAGCTACAAGGACAGCACAGATACGCAGTATTTT. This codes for CASSYKDSTDTQYF.

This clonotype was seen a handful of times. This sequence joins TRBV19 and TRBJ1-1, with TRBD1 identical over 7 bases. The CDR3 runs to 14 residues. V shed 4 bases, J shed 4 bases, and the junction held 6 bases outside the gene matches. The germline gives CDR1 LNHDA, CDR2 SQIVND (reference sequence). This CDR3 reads CASSNRGIGTEAFF. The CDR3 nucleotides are TGTGCCAGTAGTAACAGGGGAATCGGCACTGAAGCTTTCTTT.